Below, 25 T cell receptor beta chains from the same sample are listed, as sequenced in a study of siplizumab effects on memory and regulatory T cells. Repertoires were generated with immunoSEQ multiplex PCR, while TCRdb's copy carries only in-frame clones and drops some. Of about 63,000 clones in the sample, roughly 85% were seen once. Material: memory CD4+ T cells sorted from blood. Receptors originate from a human donor in good health.

The chain recombines TRBV11-2 with TRBJ1-1; no definite D call. CDR1 and CDR2 from the germline V gene are SGHAT and FQNNGV. This CDR3 spans 13 amino acids. Trimming removed 2 bases from V and 4 bases from J, with 8 bases in between. Here the CDR3 DNA reads TGTGCCAGCAGCTTAATCCGAGGCACTGAAGCTTTCTTT. This sequence encodes CASSLIRGTEAFF.

The DNA for the CDR3 is TGTGCCAGCAGTTGGGACACCTTGACGTACGAGCAGTACTTC. Encoded protein: CASSWDTLTYEQYF. V usage is TRBV6-5 and J usage is TRBJ2-7; weak D call: TRBD1 (6 bases). The CDR3 sequence is 14 residues long. V lost 4 bases and J 4 bases, leaving 14 bases between the germline ends. Germline CDR1 MNHEY, CDR2 SVGAGI.

This clone came up a few times. The CDR3 bases are TGCGCCAGCAGCATGGGGGACGGATCGCAAGAGACCCAGTACTTC. Its protein is CASSMGDGSQETQYF. V gene TRBV5-1 combines with J gene TRBJ2-5; D tentatively fits TRBD1 or TRBD2 (5 bases each). Germline loops: CDR1 SGHRS, CDR2 YFSETQ. CDR3 length: 15 residues. Trimming cost V 4 bases and J 2 bases, with 15 bases left between them.

The gene calls are TRBV7-3 and TRBJ2-2, with unresolved D. CDR1 SGHTA and CDR2 FQGTGA come from the germline V gene. Trimming removed 5 bases at V and 6 bases at J, with 13 bases between. The CDR3 extends over 14 amino acids. The DNA for the CDR3 is TGTGCCAGCAGCCCCCAGCTAAGTGCCGGGGAGCTGTTTTTT. Amino acid sequence: CASSPQLSAGELFF. The full variable domain, in which reference TRBV7-3 and TRBJ2-2 provide the parts outside the CDR3, is GAGVSQTPSNKVTEKGKYVELRCDPISGHTALYWYRQSLGQGPEFLIYFQGTGAADDSGLPNDRFFAVRPEGSVSTLKIQRTERGDSAVYLCASSPQLSAGELFFGEGSRLTVL.

V and J are TRBV16 and TRBJ2-2; TRBD1 aligns across 9 bases. Germline CDR1 KGHSY, CDR2 FQNENV. The V gene end was trimmed by 4 bases and the J gene end by 6 bases; junction bases not matched to a gene: 9. The CDR3 loop spans 16 amino acids. The CDR3, as DNA: TGTGCCAGCAGCCGTCTCCGGGACAGGGTCTCCGGGGAGCTGTTTTTT. This sequence encodes CASSRLRDRVSGELFF.

This sequence joins TRBV18 and TRBJ2-7, with a weak D call TRBD1 (6 bases). The CDR3 covers 13 residues. Per the germline V gene, CDR1 is KGHSH and CDR2 is LQKENI. V gave up 6 bases and J gave up 2 bases, with 11 bases separating them. The CDR3 region has the DNA TGTGCCAGCTCCGCCTGGACAGCCTACGAGCAGTACTTC. Residues: CASSAWTAYEQYF.

This chain uses TRBV7-8 with TRBJ2-5; D call uncertain. The CDR3 is 14 residues long. CDR1 SGHVS and CDR2 FQNEAQ come from the germline V gene. Trimming pared 0 bases from V and 1 base from J, leaving 6 bases between. The CDR3 loop is CASSLANSQETQYF. The CDR3 coding sequence is TGTGCCAGCAGCTTAGCGAATAGCCAAGAGACCCAGTACTTC.

This clone was recorded only once. J is TRBJ2-1 and V is TRBV25-1; TRBD2 aligns across 15 bases. V shed 9 bases, J shed 9 bases, and the junction held 9 bases outside the gene matches. The CDR3 has 15 amino acids. Germline V lookup: CDR1 MGHDK, CDR2 SYGVNS. As DNA, the CDR3 is TGTGCCAGTATAACCGGGACTAGCGGGAGGATTGAGCAGTTCTTC. The encoded protein is CASITGTSGRIEQFF. The full variable domain, rest sourced from reference TRBV25-1 and TRBJ2-1, is EADIYQTPRYLVIGTGKKITLECSQTMGHDKMYWYQQDPGMELHLIHYSYGVNSTEKGDLSSESTVSRIRTEHFPLTLESARPSHTSQYLCASITGTSGRIEQFFGPGTRLTVL.

This clone was detected a few times. The V and J genes are TRBV19 and TRBJ1-2; 7 nucleotides align to TRBD1. There are 12 residues in the CDR3. In germline, CDR1 is LNHDA, CDR2 SQIVND (reference sequence). The J segment lost 5 bases and the V segment lost 10 bases, leaving 7 bases of the junction unmatched. CDR3 protein: CATAGGRYGYTF. The CDR3 coding sequence is TGTGCCACCGCAGGGGGTCGGTATGGCTACACCTTC.

V is TRBV19 and J is TRBJ2-6; possibly TRBD1 for D (5 bases). Germline CDR1 is LNHDA and CDR2 is SQIVND (reference sequence). Trimming took 4 bases from V and 0 from J, leaving 13 bases between them. The CDR3 loop spans 17 amino acids. The CDR3 here is CASSRGRASSGANVLTF. The CDR3, as DNA: TGTGCCAGTAGTAGGGGCAGGGCGAGCTCTGGGGCCAACGTCCTGACTTTC.

This clone was observed once. J is TRBJ2-3 and V is TRBV18, with no clear D. Germline CDR1 reads KGHSH; CDR2 reads LQKENI. V was pared by 2 bases and J by 9 bases, with 15 bases between. The CDR3 length is 14 residues. CDR3 sequence reads: CASSPSPPLDTQYF. For the CDR3, the DNA is TGTGCCAGCTCACCATCCCCACCGTTGGACACGCAGTATTTT. The full variable domain, its missing parts supplied by reference TRBV18 and TRBJ2-3, is NAGVMQNPRHLVRRRGQEARLRCSPMKGHSHVYWYRQLPEEGLKFMVYLQKENIIDESGMPKERFSAEFPKEGPSILRIQQVVRGDSAAYFCASSPSPPLDTQYFGPGTRLTVL.

Note on this clone: This may arise from a read error, as a much more abundant clone is one base away. DNA for the CDR3: TGCGCCAGCAGCAGTAACGAGCGGGGGTTGACAGATACGCAGTATTTT. Translation: CASSSNERGLTDTQYF. The chain recombines TRBV5-1 with TRBJ2-3, with 8 bases that match TRBD2. CDR1 SGHRS and CDR2 YFSETQ come from the germline V gene. V lost 4 bases, J lost 3 bases, and 10 bases stayed unmatched. The CDR3 length is 16 residues.

The sample holds a few counts of this clone. V gene TRBV6-1 combines with J gene TRBJ2-1; D remains unclear. The CDR3 runs 13 residues. Per the germline V gene, CDR1 is MNHNS and CDR2 is SASEGT. The V end lost 6 bases, the J end lost 1 base, and 7 bases lay between the germline ends. The CDR3 DNA sequence: TGTGCCAGCAGGTCCTGGTCCTACAATGAGCAGTTCTTC. Its protein is CASRSWSYNEQFF.

The CDR3 is CASSSRTGSNYGYTF. In nucleotides, the CDR3 is TGTGCCAGCAGCTCGCGGACAGGGTCTAACTATGGCTACACCTTC. The chain couples TRBV7-8 to TRBJ1-2, with 8 bases that match TRBD1. The CDR3 length is 15 residues. Germline trimming cut 4 bases from V and 0 bases from J; bases unmatched to any gene: 4. The germline gives CDR1 SGHVS, CDR2 FQNEAQ.

The chain recombines TRBV27 with TRBJ2-1; 8 bases are a match to TRBD2. V lost 10 bases, J lost 7 bases, and 9 bases stayed unmatched. Per the germline V gene, CDR1 is MNHEY and CDR2 is SMNVEV (reference sequence). This CDR3 contains 13 residues. CDR3 coding DNA: TGTGCCACCCAGGGACTAGGGGAAAATGAGCAGTTCTTC. Amino acid sequence: CATQGLGENEQFF.

Details on this clone: Other nucleotide sequences in the sample specify the same CDR3. The gene calls are TRBV19 and TRBJ1-5, with D perhaps TRBD1 (5 bases). The CDR3 covers 14 residues. Germline loops: CDR1 LNHDA, CDR2 SQIVND (reference sequence). V was shortened by 2 bases and J by 2 bases, with 7 bases between the two germline ends. DNA of the CDR3: TGTGCCAGTAGTATACAGGGAGGCAATCAGCCCCAGCATTTT. Its protein product is CASSIQGGNQPQHF.

V usage is TRBV28 and J usage is TRBJ2-7; D remains unclear. This CDR3 contains 11 residues. Germline V lookup: CDR1 MDHEN, CDR2 SYDVKM. Trimming shortened V by 8 bases and J by 2 bases, and 7 bases separated the two germline ends. CDR3 DNA: TGTGCCAGCCGATCCACCTACGAGCAGTACTTC. It encodes CASRSTYEQYF.

This clone has only a few counts. The rearrangement joins TRBV11-3 to TRBJ2-2; weak D call: TRBD2 (6 bases). The CDR3 sequence is 16 residues long. Germline CDR1 and CDR2: SGHNT and YENEEA. V was clipped by 7 bases and J by 1 base, with 16 bases between them. CDR3 protein: CASKPSGLKNTGELFF. In DNA, the CDR3 is TGTGCCAGCAAACCTTCGGGACTCAAGAACACCGGGGAGCTGTTTTTT.

V and J are TRBV5-1 and TRBJ2-1; 11 bases fit TRBD2. V was clipped by 4 bases and J by 7 bases; unmatched bases: 13. Germline V lookup: CDR1 SGHRS, CDR2 YFSETQ. This CDR3 spans 17 amino acids. CDR3: CASSPRVAGGLSNEQFF. Here the CDR3 DNA reads TGCGCCAGCAGCCCGAGGGTAGCGGGAGGGCTTTCTAATGAGCAGTTCTTC.

The chain is built from TRBV5-6 and TRBJ2-4; 9 nucleotides line up with TRBD1. The germline V gene has CDR1 SGHDT and CDR2 YYEEEE. J gave up 15 bases and V 4 bases, and 8 bases lay outside the gene matches. This CDR3 spans 12 amino acids. CDR3 sequence reads: CASSIWTGDSYF. The CDR3 DNA sequence: TGTGCCAGCAGCATATGGACAGGGGATTCGTACTTC.

This chain uses TRBV29-1 with TRBJ2-7; 11 positions agree with TRBD2. Germline CDR1 is SQVTM and CDR2 is ANQGSEA. Losses at the gene ends were 6 bases for V and 2 bases for J; bases not matched to a gene: 12. The CDR3 extends over 16 amino acids. CDR3 sequence reads: CSVKKLGTSGPYEQYF. In DNA form, the CDR3 reads TGCAGCGTGAAAAAACTCGGGACTAGCGGTCCCTACGAGCAGTACTTC.

The chain is built from TRBV7-9 and TRBJ2-3; D gene uncertain. The CDR3 length is 14 residues. Looked up from germline, CDR1 is SEHNR and CDR2 is FQNEAQ (reference sequence). The V and J ends lost 1 base and 7 bases respectively, with 12 bases between them. The CDR3 loop is CASSLVDGVNTQYF. The CDR3 DNA follows: TGTGCCAGCAGCTTAGTGGATGGGGTCAATACGCAGTATTTT.

The J gene is TRBJ1-6, the V gene TRBV6-1, with TRBD1 matching 8 bases. CDR3 length equals 14 residues. With 3 bases clipped from V and 8 bases from J, the junction kept 3 bases outside the gene matches. Germline loops: CDR1 MNHNS, CDR2 SASEGT. CDR3 in amino acids: CASSEGQDHSPLHF. The CDR3 DNA sequence: TGTGCCAGCAGTGAGGGACAGGACCATTCACCCCTCCACTTT.

The CDR3 DNA follows: TGTGCCAGCAGCGTAGCTCAGGGGCGCGCATATGGGGCCAACGTCCTGACTTTC. It codes for CASSVAQGRAYGANVLTF. This chain uses TRBV9 with TRBJ2-6; TRBD1 might be the D (6 bases). The V gene lost 0 bases and the J gene lost 3 bases, with 16 bases spanning the gap. This CDR3 has 18 amino acids. The germline V gene has CDR1 SGDLS and CDR2 YYNGEE. The full variable domain, rest sourced from reference TRBV9 and TRBJ2-6, is DSGVTQTPKHLITATGQRVTLRCSPRSGDLSVYWYQQSLDQGLQFLIQYYNGEERAKGNILERFSAQQFPDLHSELNLSSLELGDSALYFCASSVAQGRAYGANVLTFGAGSRLTVL.

The chain has TRBV6-1 and TRBJ1-5, with TRBD1 matching 9 bases. J lost 4 bases, V lost 5 bases, and 3 bases had no gene match. This CDR3 has 14 residues. Germline CDR1 MNHNS, CDR2 SASEGT. The CDR3 spells CASSSTGGNQPQHF. DNA of the CDR3: TGTGCCAGCAGTTCGACAGGGGGAAATCAGCCCCAGCATTTT.